One and the same sample provided the 9 T cell receptor beta chains below, sequenced in a study of blood T cell repertoires in COVID-19. Assay: immunoSEQ multiplex PCR; the TCRdb copy retains only in-frame clones and omits some. The sample shows 120,000 or so clones, 85% to 90% of them seen only once. Source material: peripheral blood. The source of these receptors is a man aged 50-60 years with acute or convalescent COVID-19.

V gene TRBV2 combines with J gene TRBJ1-4, with 7 bases identical to TRBD1. The CDR3 is 14 residues long. The germline gives CDR1 SNHLY, CDR2 FYNNEI. V dropped 10 bases and J dropped 3; count of bases not matched to a gene: 8. CDR3 in amino acids: CATSPTGANEKLFF. The CDR3 DNA reads as TGTGCCACCAGCCCCACAGGGGCTAATGAAAAACTGTTTTTT.

The rearrangement links TRBV9 to TRBJ1-5, with unresolved D. Trimming stripped 0 bases from V and 5 bases from J, with 9 bases between. The CDR3 runs 14 residues. Germline CDR1 reads SGDLS; CDR2 reads YYNGEE. The CDR3 bases are TGTGCCAGCAGCGTAGAAGGGAGTTATCAGCCCCAGCATTTT. It is translated as CASSVEGSYQPQHF.

This clone was detected once. J is TRBJ2-6 and V is TRBV9, with a possible D match to TRBD1 (6 bases). Trimming shortened V by 3 bases and J by 0 bases, and 16 bases separated the two germline ends. The germline V gene has CDR1 SGDLS and CDR2 YYNGEE. The CDR3 sequence is 18 residues long. In DNA form, the CDR3 reads TGTGCCAGCAGCGCGCCGGGACATCGAGCCTCTGGGGCCAACGTCCTGACTTTC. Encoded protein: CASSAPGHRASGANVLTF.

The chain employs TRBV12-3 or TRBV12-4 and TRBJ1-5; possibly TRBD1 for D (6 bases). The CDR3 is 13 amino acids. Trimming pared 6 bases from V and 6 bases from J, leaving 12 bases between. CDR3 protein: CASSRQESQPQHF. CDR3 coding DNA: TGTGCCAGCAGCCGACAGGAGAGTCAGCCCCAGCATTTT.

V is TRBV19 and J is TRBJ2-2; D is possibly TRBD1 (5 bases). Trimming took 0 bases from V and 6 from J, leaving 8 bases between them. In germline, CDR1 is LNHDA, CDR2 SQIVND (reference sequence). This CDR3 is built from 14 residues. The CDR3 nucleotides are TGTGCCAGTAGTATAGATAGGGGTCCCGGGGAGCTGTTTTTT. Translation gives CASSIDRGPGELFF.

The chain recombines TRBV14 with TRBJ2-3; 7 bases agree with TRBD2. Germline V gene lookup returns CDR1 SGHDN and CDR2 FVKESK. V shed 1 base, J shed 6 bases, and the junction held 1 base outside the gene matches. The CDR3 loop spans 13 amino acids. In DNA form, the CDR3 reads TGTGCCAGCAGCCAAGTCGGGGGGGATACGCAGTATTTT. As protein: CASSQVGGDTQYF.

This clone was found a few times. J is TRBJ2-1 and V is TRBV19; 11 bases line up with TRBD1. V shed 1 base, J shed 7 bases, and the junction held 6 bases outside the gene matches. Germline CDR1 LNHDA, CDR2 SQIVND (reference sequence). CDR3 length equals 16 residues. The DNA of the CDR3 is TGTGCCAGTAGTATAGTGGGACAGGGGGTGAGGAATGAGCAGTTCTTC. Translating it yields CASSIVGQGVRNEQFF.

This chain links TRBV11-2 with TRBJ2-7; no firm D call. V dropped 4 bases and J dropped 0 bases, with 10 bases sitting between them. The CDR3 has 14 amino acids. Looked up from germline, CDR1 is SGHAT and CDR2 is FQNNGV. CDR3 bases: TGTGCCAGCAGCTCTTATTCGAGCTCCTACGAGCAGTACTTC. Translation: CASSSYSSSYEQYF.

J is TRBJ2-2 and V is TRBV6-4; 12 positions agree with TRBD2. The length of the CDR3 is 16 residues. Trimming cost V 0 bases and J 4 bases; bases outside gene matches: 0. Germline assignment: CDR1 MRHNA and CDR2 SNTAGT. CDR3 bases: TGTGCCAGCAGTGACTCGACTAGCGGGAGCACCGGGGAGCTGTTTTTT. Translated, it gives CASSDSTSGSTGELFF.